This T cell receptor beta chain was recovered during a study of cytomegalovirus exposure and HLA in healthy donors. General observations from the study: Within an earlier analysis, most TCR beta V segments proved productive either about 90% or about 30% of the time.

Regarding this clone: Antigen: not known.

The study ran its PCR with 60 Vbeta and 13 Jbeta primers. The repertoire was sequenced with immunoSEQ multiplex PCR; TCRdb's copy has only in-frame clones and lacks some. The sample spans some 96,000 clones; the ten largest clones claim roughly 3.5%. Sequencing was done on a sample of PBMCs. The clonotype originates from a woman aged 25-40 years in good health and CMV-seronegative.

In nucleotides, the CDR3 is TGTGCCAGCAGTTTATGGCAGGGTTCCGGGGAGCTGTTTTTT. It is translated as CASSLWQGSGELFF. This chain links TRBV28 with TRBJ2-2; possibly TRBD1 for D (5 bases). The germline V gene has CDR1 MDHEN and CDR2 SYDVKM. Trimming removed 0 bases at V and 6 bases at J, with 8 bases between. The CDR3 is 14 residues long.